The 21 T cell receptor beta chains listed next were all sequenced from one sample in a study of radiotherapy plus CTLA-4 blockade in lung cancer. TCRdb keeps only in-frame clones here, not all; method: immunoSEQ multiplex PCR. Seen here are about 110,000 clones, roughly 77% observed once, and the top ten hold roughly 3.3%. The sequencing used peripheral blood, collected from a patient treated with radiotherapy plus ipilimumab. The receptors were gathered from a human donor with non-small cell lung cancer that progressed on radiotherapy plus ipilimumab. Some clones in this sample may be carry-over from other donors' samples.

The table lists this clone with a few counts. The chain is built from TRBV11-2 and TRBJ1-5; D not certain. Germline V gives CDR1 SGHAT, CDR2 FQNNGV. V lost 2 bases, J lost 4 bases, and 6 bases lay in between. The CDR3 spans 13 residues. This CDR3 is CASSLTENQPQHF. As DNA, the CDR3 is TGTGCCAGCAGCTTAACTGAAAATCAGCCCCAGCATTTT.

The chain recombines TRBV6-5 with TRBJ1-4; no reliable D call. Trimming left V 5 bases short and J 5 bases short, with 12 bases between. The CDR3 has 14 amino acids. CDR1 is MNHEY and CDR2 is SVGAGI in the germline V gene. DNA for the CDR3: TGTGCCAGCAGTGTCGCGCAGCTAAATGAAAAACTGTTTTTT. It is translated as CASSVAQLNEKLFF.

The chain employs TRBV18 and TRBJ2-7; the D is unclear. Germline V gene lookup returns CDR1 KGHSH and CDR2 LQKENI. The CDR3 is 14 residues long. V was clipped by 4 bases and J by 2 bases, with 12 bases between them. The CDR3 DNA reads TGTGCCAGCTCACGCCTGACTGGGACCTACGAGCAGTACTTC. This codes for CASSRLTGTYEQYF.

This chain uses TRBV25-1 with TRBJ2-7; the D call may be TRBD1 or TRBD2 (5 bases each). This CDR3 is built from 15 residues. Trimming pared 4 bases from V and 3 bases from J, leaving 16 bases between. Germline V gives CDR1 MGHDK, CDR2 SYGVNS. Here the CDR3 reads CASSGSRDGHYEQYF. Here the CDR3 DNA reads TGTGCCAGCAGTGGCAGCCGGGACGGTCACTACGAGCAGTACTTC.

The CDR3 bases are TGTGCCAGCAGCTCGGGGGTAAATTCACCCCTCCACTTT. The encoded protein is CASSSGVNSPLHF. The rearrangement uses TRBV7-3 and TRBJ1-6, with D tentatively TRBD1 (5 bases). Trimming left V 4 bases short and J 7 bases short, with 8 bases between. This CDR3 contains 13 residues. Germline CDR1 reads SGHTA; CDR2 reads FQGTGA.

The CDR3 region has the DNA TGTGCCAGCAGCTTGGCTTCGGATACGCAGTATTTT. Translated: CASSLASDTQYF. The genes are TRBV5-6 and TRBJ2-3; D remains unclear. The V end lost 0 bases, the J end lost 6 bases, and 5 bases lay between the germline ends. The CDR3 is 12 amino acids. Germline lookup yields CDR1 SGHDT and CDR2 YYEEEE.

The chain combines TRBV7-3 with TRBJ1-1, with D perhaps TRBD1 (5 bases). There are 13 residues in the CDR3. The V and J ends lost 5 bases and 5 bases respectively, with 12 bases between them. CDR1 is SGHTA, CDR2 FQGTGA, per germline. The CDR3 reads CASSHDSRTEAFF. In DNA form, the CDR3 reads TGTGCCAGCAGCCACGACAGTCGAACTGAAGCTTTCTTT.

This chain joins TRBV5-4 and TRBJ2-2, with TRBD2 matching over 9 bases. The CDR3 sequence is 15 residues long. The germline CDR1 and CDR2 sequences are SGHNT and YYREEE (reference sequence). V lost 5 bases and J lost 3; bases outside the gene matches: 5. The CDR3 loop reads CASSLGGGDTGELFF. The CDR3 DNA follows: TGTGCCAGCAGTCTCGGCGGGGGGGACACCGGGGAGCTGTTTTTT. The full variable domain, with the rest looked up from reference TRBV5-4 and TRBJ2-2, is ETGVTQSPTHLIKTRGQQVTLRCSSQSGHNTVSWYQQALGQGPQFIFQYYREEENGRGNFPPRFSGLQFPNYSSELNVNALELDDSALYLCASSLGGGDTGELFFGEGSRLTVL.

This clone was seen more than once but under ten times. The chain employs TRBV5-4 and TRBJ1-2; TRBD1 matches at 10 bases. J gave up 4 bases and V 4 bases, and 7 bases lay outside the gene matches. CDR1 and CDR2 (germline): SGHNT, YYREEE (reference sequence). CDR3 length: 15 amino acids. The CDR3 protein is CASSPIRTGGYGYTF. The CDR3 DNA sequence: TGTGCCAGCAGCCCAATCCGGACAGGGGGCTATGGCTACACCTTC.

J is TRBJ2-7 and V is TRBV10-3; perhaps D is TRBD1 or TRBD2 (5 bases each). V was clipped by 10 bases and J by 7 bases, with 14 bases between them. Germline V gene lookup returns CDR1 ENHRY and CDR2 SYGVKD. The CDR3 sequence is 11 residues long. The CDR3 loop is CATAGEGEQYF. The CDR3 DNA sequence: TGTGCCACCGCCGGAGAGGGGGAGCAGTACTTC.

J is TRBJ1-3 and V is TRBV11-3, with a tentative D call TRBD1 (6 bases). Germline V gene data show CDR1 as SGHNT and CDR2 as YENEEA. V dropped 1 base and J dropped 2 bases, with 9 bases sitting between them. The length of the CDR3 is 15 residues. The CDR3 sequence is CASSLGPGAGNTIYF. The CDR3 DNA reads TGTGCCAGCAGCTTAGGACCAGGGGCTGGAAACACCATATATTTT.

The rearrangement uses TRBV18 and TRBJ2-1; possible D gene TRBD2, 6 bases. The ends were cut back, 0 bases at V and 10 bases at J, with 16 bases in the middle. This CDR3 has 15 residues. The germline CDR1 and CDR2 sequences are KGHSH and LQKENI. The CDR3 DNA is TGTGCCAGCTCACCACCGGGATCGGGGGAGAGGGAGCAGTTCTTC. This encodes CASSPPGSGEREQFF.

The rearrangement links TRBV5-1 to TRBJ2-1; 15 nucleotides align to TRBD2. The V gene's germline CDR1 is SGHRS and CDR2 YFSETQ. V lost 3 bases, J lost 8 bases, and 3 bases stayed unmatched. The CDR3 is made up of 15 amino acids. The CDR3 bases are TGCGCCAGCAGCTCCGGGACTAGCGGGGGGCATGAGCAGTTCTTC. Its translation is CASSSGTSGGHEQFF.

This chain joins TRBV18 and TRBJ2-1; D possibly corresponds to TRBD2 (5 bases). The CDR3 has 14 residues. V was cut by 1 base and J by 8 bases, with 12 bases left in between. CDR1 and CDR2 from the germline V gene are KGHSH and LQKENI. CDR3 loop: CASSPQNRGHEQFF. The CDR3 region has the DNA TGTGCCAGCTCACCACAAAACAGAGGGCATGAGCAGTTCTTC.

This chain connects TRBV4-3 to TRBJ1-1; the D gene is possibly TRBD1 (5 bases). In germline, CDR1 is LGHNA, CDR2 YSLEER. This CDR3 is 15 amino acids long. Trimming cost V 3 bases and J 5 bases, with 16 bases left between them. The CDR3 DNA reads TGCGCCAGCAGCCACGTCTGGGGCGCAAAAACTGAAGCTTTCTTT. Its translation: CASSHVWGAKTEAFF.

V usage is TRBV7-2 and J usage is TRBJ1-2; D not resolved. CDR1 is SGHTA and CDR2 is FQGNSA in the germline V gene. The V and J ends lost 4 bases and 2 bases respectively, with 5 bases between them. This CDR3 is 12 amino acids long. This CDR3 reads CASSWTNYGYTF. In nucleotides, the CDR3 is TGTGCCAGCAGCTGGACCAACTATGGCTACACCTTC.

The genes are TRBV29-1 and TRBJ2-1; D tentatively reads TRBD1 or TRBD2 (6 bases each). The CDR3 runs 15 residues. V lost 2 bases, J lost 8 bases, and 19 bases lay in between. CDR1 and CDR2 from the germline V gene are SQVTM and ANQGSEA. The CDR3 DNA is TGCAGCGTTGAAAGCCCCATCGGGGGCTTGGATGAGCAGTTCTTC. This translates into CSVESPIGGLDEQFF.

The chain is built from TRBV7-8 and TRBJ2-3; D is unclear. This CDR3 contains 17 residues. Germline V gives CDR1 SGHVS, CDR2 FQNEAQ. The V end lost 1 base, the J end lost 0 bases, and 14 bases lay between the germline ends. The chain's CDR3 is CASSLDQESSSTDTQYF. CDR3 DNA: TGTGCCAGCAGCTTAGATCAGGAATCTAGTAGCACAGATACGCAGTATTTT.

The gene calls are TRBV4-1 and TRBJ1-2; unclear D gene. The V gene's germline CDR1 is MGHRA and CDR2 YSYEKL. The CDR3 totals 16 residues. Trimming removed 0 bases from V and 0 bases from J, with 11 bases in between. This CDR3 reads CASSQDLRVANYGYTF. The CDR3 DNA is TGCGCCAGCAGCCAAGATTTACGGGTCGCTAACTATGGCTACACCTTC.

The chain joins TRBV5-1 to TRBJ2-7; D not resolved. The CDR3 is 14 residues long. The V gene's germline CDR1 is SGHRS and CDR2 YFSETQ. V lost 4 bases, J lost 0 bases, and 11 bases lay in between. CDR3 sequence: CASSPRTDSYEQYF. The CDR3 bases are TGCGCCAGCAGCCCCCGCACGGACTCCTACGAGCAGTACTTC.

DNA of the CDR3: TGTGCCAGCAGTGAGTTGGGGGGGACTGGGGCCAACGTCCTGACTTTC. It specifies CASSELGGTGANVLTF. The chain recombines TRBV2 with TRBJ2-6; the match to TRBD2 covers 7 bases. The trim removed 3 bases at V and 2 bases at J, leaving 4 bases unmatched. The CDR3 sequence is 16 residues long. Per germline, CDR1 SNHLY and CDR2 FYNNEI.